The entry that follows covers one T cell receptor (beta chain) sequence. The antigen remains undetermined. The data stem from a study of PD-1 blockade in classical Hodgkin lymphoma. General study points: A significant rise in TCR diversity was seen by C4D1 for CD4+ cells but not for CD8+ cells. Some patients began nivolumab under 1 year after ASCT. These patients were excluded from later analyses. Partial responders and progressors had significantly lower baseline TCR diversity.

Documented time point: cycle 4 day 1 (C4D1), after five to seven weeks of nivolumab. Each and every patient relapsed after autologous stem cell transplantation, and patients got differing brentuximab vedotin exposure. This CDR3 region has 12 residues. The V end lost 3 bases, the J end lost 4 bases, and 3 bases lay between the germline ends. Looked up from germline, CDR1 is MGHRA and CDR2 is YSYEKL. The assay was immunoSEQ multiplex PCR, and TCRdb's table has in-frame clones only and misses some. The sample lists roughly 60,000 clones; more than 80% were seen once. The chain employs TRBV4-1 and TRBJ2-2; D uncertain. This TCR came from a human donor with classical Hodgkin lymphoma. The material sequenced was peripheral blood mononuclear cells (PBMCs), taken before the fourth cycle of nivolumab. The CDR3 loop reads CASSQGTGELFF. Written as DNA, the CDR3 is TGCGCCAGCAGCCAGGGCACCGGGGAGCTGTTTTTT.